This section outlines one TCR beta chain sequence together with its context. The data stem from a study of Ad26.COV2.S vaccination and SARS-CoV-2 variants. Study as a whole: This donor came from the COV1001 trial of Ad26.COV2.S.

Treatment in this sample: 15 to 20 received Ad26.COV2.S at low or high dose, single or two shots; roughly five received placebo; per-sample allocation not given. All samples were drawn on day 63, counting from the first vaccine or placebo injection. The data were produced by immunoSEQ multiplex PCR, yet TCRdb's version contains in-frame clones alone and is incomplete. The data contain around 320,000 clones, 85% of them singletons. The CDR3 runs 15 residues. V was shortened by 4 bases and J by 0 bases, with 9 bases between the two germline ends. Germline V lookup: CDR1 SNHLY, CDR2 FYNNEI. Sequenced here: peripheral blood, sampled in a trial of Ad26.COV2.S vaccine versus placebo. This sequence originates from a person aged 18-60 years who received the Ad26.COV2.S COVID-19 vaccine or a placebo. This sequence joins TRBV2 and TRBJ1-4; D not certain. CDR3 nucleotide sequence: TGTGCCAGCAGTGGTCAGAGACCAACTAATGAAAAACTGTTTTTT. Translated, it gives CASSGQRPTNEKLFF.